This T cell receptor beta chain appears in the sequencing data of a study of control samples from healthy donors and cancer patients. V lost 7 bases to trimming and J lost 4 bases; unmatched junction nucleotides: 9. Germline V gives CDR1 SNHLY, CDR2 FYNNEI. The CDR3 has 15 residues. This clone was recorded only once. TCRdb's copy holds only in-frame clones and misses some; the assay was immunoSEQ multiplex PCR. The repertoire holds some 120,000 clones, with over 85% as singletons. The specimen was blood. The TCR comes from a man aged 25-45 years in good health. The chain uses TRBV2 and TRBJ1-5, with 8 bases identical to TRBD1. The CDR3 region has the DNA TGTGCCAGCAACTCTCCCGGGACAGGTAATCAGCCCCAGCATTTT. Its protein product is CASNSPGTGNQPQHF.